This T cell receptor (beta chain) was sequenced during a study of cytomegalovirus exposure and HLA in healthy donors. The study's findings and limits: Reports showed the classifier diagnosing cytomegalovirus status with high specificity and sensitivity.

Repertoires were generated with immunoSEQ multiplex PCR, while TCRdb's copy carries only in-frame clones and drops some. Of 200,000 or so clones in the sample, more than 65% were seen once. Separate from the 666-subject first cohort, the approximately 120-subject validation cohort was the one that the donors belonged to. The J segment lost 4 bases and the V segment lost 5 bases, leaving 10 bases of the junction unmatched. The CDR3 runs 15 residues. Germline CDR1 and CDR2: SEHNR and FQNEAQ (reference sequence). Turning to this clone: Its target is unknown.

The sample consisted of PBMCs. This TCR was recovered from a woman younger than 45 in good health and CMV-seropositive. The J gene is TRBJ2-7, the V gene TRBV7-9, with TRBD1 matching 8 bases. The CDR3 coding sequence is TGTGCCAGCAGCCCGAAAGGACAGGGAGTATACGAGCAGTACTTC. This encodes CASSPKGQGVYEQYF. The whole variable domain, remainder taken from reference TRBV7-9 and TRBJ2-7, is DTGVSQNPRHKITKRGQNVTFRCDPISEHNRLYWYRQTLGQGPEFLTYFQNEAQLEKSRLLSDRFSAERPKGSFSTLEIQRTEQGDSAMYLCASSPKGQGVYEQYFGPGTRLTVT.